Listed here are 17 T cell receptor beta chains from one sample, sequenced in a study of CD8+ T cells in alopecia areata. RNA extraction was followed by reverse transcription into cDNA, which acted as the sequencing template. TCRdb keeps only in-frame clones here, not all; method: immunoSEQ multiplex PCR. The table has some 82,000 clones, roughly half seen once. Sequenced sample: NKG2D-high CD8+ T cells sorted from blood. The receptors shown here come from a human donor with alopecia areata.

This clone appeared a few times. CDR3 DNA: TGTGCCAGCAGCCCGTTACTAGTGGACCAAGAGACCCAGTACTTC. Its protein is CASSPLLVDQETQYF. This chain links TRBV14 with TRBJ2-5, with D perhaps matching TRBD2 (5 bases). The ends were cut back, 4 bases at V and 0 bases at J, with 12 bases in the middle. The germline V gene encodes CDR1 SGHDN and CDR2 FVKESK. The CDR3 length is 15 residues.

This clone has just a few counts. The chain carries TRBV29-1 and TRBJ2-7, with a tentative D call TRBD2 (6 bases). The V and J ends lost 7 bases and 0 bases respectively, with 13 bases between them. Germline CDR1 SQVTM, CDR2 ANQGSEA. The length of the CDR3 is 13 residues. The CDR3 DNA follows: TGCAGCGCCCGGGGGATTAGCTCCTACGAGCAGTACTTC. Protein product: CSARGISSYEQYF.

The rearrangement uses TRBV29-1 and TRBJ2-7, with D unresolved. The CDR3 totals 13 residues. Germline CDR1 and CDR2: SQVTM and ANQGSEA. Trimming left V 3 bases short and J 0 bases short, with 9 bases between. This CDR3 is CSVEVYNSYEQYF. The CDR3 bases are TGCAGCGTTGAGGTATACAACTCCTACGAGCAGTACTTC.

This clone appeared a few times. The chain is built from TRBV6-6 and TRBJ1-1; D unclear. CDR1 is MNHNY, CDR2 SVGAGI, per germline (reference sequence). This CDR3 contains 15 residues. The V end lost 7 bases, the J end lost 0 bases, and 15 bases lay between the germline ends. CDR3 nucleotide sequence: TGTGCCAGCACCCCTACTGGGTTGATGAACACTGAAGCTTTCTTT. Its translation is CASTPTGLMNTEAFF.

This clone was seen only a few times. The genes are TRBV14 and TRBJ2-2; weak D call: TRBD2 (5 bases). Trimming took 1 base from V and 4 from J, leaving 10 bases between them. Germline CDR1 SGHDN, CDR2 FVKESK. There are 15 residues in the CDR3. CDR3: CASSQAGIRTGELFF. The DNA for the CDR3 is TGTGCCAGCAGCCAAGCCGGGATCCGCACCGGGGAGCTGTTTTTT.

This clone is labeled medium-sized. The V gene is TRBV7-9, the J gene TRBJ2-1; 10 bases are a match to TRBD2. CDR1 and CDR2 (germline): SEHNR, FQNEAQ (reference sequence). V shed 1 base, J shed 7 bases, and the junction held 10 bases outside the gene matches. This CDR3 comprises 17 residues. CDR3 loop: CASSLGNLAGEVNEQFF. The CDR3 region has the DNA TGTGCCAGCAGCTTAGGTAATCTAGCGGGAGAGGTGAATGAGCAGTTCTTC.

The table lists this clone with a few counts. The CDR3 loop reads CASSWTGSTGELFF. The CDR3 coding sequence is TGTGCCAGCAGCTGGACTGGATCCACCGGGGAGCTGTTTTTT. The chain employs TRBV13 and TRBJ2-2, with D possibly TRBD2 on 5 matching bases. Germline V gene data show CDR1 as PRHDT and CDR2 as FYEKMQ (reference sequence). V lost 4 bases and J lost 4, with 10 bases in between. The CDR3 is 14 residues long.

This clone was counted a few times. At one boundary the junction diverges from the germline segment, which might be a read error. The genes are TRBV28 and TRBJ2-5; TRBD1 might be the D (6 bases). The CDR3 contains 12 residues. CDR1 is MDHEN and CDR2 is SYDVKM in the germline V gene. The CDR3 reads CASSFDGQRGDF. Written as DNA, the CDR3 is TGTGCCAGCAGTTTCGACGGACAGAGAGGGGACTTC.

DNA of the CDR3: TGTGCCAGCAGAGGGGCGGGATATGGCTACACCTTC. Protein sequence: CASRGAGYGYTF. The V and J genes are TRBV27 and TRBJ1-2; maybe TRBD1 (5 bases). The CDR3 length is 12 residues. CDR1 is MNHEY and CDR2 is SMNVEV in the germline V gene (reference sequence). The V and J ends lost 6 bases and 5 bases respectively, with 10 bases between them.

This clone was detected only a few times. The V gene is TRBV29-1, the J gene TRBJ1-4; D is ambiguous. This CDR3 spans 12 amino acids. Germline V gives CDR1 SQVTM, CDR2 ANQGSEA. Trimming shortened V by 4 bases and J by 7 bases, and 10 bases separated the two germline ends. The CDR3 spells CSVVGKGEKLFF. In DNA, the CDR3 is TGCAGCGTTGTAGGGAAAGGTGAAAAACTGTTTTTT.

This clone was counted between two and nine times. The chain combines TRBV29-1 with TRBJ2-7, with no clear D. The CDR3 contains 10 residues. Per germline, CDR1 SQVTM and CDR2 ANQGSEA. V was cut by 7 bases and J by 4 bases, with 8 bases left in between. The CDR3 reads CSALTYEQYF. The DNA of the CDR3 is TGCAGCGCTCTGACATACGAGCAGTACTTC.

This clone was detected a few times. Additional DNA sequences in this sample encode the identical CDR3. The chain combines TRBV10-2 with TRBJ2-7; D not certain. Germline loops: CDR1 WSHSY, CDR2 SAAADI. The CDR3 covers 12 residues. Deletions cut 2 bases from V and 1 base from J, with 3 bases between. The CDR3 region has the DNA TGCGCCAGCAGTGAGAGTTCCTACGAGCAGTACTTC. Amino acid sequence: CASSESSYEQYF.

This clone was seen just once. The genes are TRBV9 and TRBJ2-2; D gene uncertain. Germline CDR1 is SGDLS and CDR2 is YYNGEE. CDR3 length equals 12 residues. V dropped 0 bases and J dropped 5 bases, with 2 bases sitting between them. The CDR3 DNA reads as TGTGCCAGCAGCGTAGAAACCGGGGAGCTGTTTTTT. Amino acid sequence: CASSVETGELFF.

This rearrangement joins TRBV28 to TRBJ2-7; 8 nucleotides align to TRBD1. The CDR3 sequence is 14 residues long. CDR1 and CDR2 (germline): MDHEN, SYDVKM. The junction had 6 bases not matched to a gene; V was cut back by 5 bases and J by 3 bases. CDR3 in DNA: TGTGCCAGCAGTCCATCAGGGACAGGCTACGAGCAGTACTTC. Protein: CASSPSGTGYEQYF.

This chain uses TRBV7-6 with TRBJ2-7; D ambiguous. In germline, CDR1 is SGHVS, CDR2 FNYEAQ. The CDR3 covers 15 residues. Deletions cut 0 bases from V and 0 bases from J, with 9 bases between. CDR3 sequence (DNA): TGTGCCAGCAGCTTAGCTCCAGGCGACTCCTACGAGCAGTACTTC. As protein: CASSLAPGDSYEQYF.

As DNA, the CDR3 is TGTGCCAGCAGCCAAGATGGGAGTAATGAGCAGTTCTTC. Protein sequence: CASSQDGSNEQFF. The chain uses TRBV14 and TRBJ2-1; tentative D call: TRBD2 (5 bases). V was trimmed by 0 bases and J by 7 bases, leaving 7 bases between them. Germline V gene lookup returns CDR1 SGHDN and CDR2 FVKESK. The CDR3 is 13 residues long.

The genes are TRBV6-5 and TRBJ1-2; 8 nucleotides agree with TRBD1. This CDR3 spans 15 amino acids. V shed 2 bases, J shed 8 bases, and the junction held 10 bases outside the gene matches. Germline CDR1 reads MNHEY; CDR2 reads SVGAGI. CDR3 loop: CASSYRGRTGFGYTF. The CDR3 nucleotides read TGTGCCAGCAGTTACCGGGGCAGGACAGGGTTCGGCTACACCTTC.